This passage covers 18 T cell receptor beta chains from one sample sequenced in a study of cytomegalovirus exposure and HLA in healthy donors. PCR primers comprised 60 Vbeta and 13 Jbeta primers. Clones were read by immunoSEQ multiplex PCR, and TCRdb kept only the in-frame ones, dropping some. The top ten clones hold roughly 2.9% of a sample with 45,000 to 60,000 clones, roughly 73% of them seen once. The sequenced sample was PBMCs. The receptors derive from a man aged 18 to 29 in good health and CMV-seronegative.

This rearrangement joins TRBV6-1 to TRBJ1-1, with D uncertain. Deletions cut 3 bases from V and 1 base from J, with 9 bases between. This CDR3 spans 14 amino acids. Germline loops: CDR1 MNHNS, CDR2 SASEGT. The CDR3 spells CASSDVVANTEAFF. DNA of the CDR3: TGTGCCAGCAGTGACGTGGTGGCGAACACTGAAGCTTTCTTT.

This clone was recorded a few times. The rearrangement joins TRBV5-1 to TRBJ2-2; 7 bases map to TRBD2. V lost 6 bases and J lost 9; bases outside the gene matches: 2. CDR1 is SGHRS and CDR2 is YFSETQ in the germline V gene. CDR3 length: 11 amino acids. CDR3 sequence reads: CASISGRELFF. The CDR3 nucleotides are TGCGCCAGCATAAGCGGGAGGGAGCTGTTTTTT.

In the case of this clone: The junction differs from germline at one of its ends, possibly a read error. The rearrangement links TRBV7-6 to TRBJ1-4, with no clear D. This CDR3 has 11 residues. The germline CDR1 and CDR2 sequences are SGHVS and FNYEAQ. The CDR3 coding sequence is TGTGCCAGCAGTTTAGGCGTCAAACTGTTTTTT. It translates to CASSLGVKLFF. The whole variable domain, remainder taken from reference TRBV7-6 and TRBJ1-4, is GAGVSQSPRYKVTKRGQDVALRCDPISGHVSLYWYRQALGQGPEFLTYFNYEAQQDKSGLPNDRFSAERPEGSISTLTIQRTEQRDSAMYRCASSLGVKLFFGSGTQLSVL.

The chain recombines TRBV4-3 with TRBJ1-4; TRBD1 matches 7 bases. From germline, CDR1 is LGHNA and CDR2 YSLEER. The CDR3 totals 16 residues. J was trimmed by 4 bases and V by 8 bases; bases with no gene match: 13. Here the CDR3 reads CASAQAWDSLNEKLFF. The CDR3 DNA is TGCGCCAGCGCACAAGCCTGGGACAGCCTTAATGAAAAACTGTTTTTT.

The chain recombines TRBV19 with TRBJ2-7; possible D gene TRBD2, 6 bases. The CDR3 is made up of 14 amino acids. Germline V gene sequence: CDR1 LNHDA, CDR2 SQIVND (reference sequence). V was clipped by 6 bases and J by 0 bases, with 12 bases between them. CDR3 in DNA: TGTGCCAGTAGGCGGGACCCAAGCTCCTACGAGCAGTACTTC. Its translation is CASRRDPSSYEQYF.

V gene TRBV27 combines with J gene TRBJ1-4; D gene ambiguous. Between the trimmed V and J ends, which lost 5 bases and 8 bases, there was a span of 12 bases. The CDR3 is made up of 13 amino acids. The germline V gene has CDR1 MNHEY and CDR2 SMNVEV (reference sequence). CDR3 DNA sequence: TGTGCCAGCAGTCCTAGGCTTAGGGAAAAACTGTTTTTT. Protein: CASSPRLREKLFF. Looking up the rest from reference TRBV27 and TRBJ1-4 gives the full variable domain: EAQVTQNPRYLITVTGKKLTVTCSQNMNHEYMSWYRQDPGLGLRQIYYSMNVEVTDKGDVPEGYKVSRKEKRNFPLILESPSPNQTSLYFCASSPRLREKLFFGSGTQLSVL.

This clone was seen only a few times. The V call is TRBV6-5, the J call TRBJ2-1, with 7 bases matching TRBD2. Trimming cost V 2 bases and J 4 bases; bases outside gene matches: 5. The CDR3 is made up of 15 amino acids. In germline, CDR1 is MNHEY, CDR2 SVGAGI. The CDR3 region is CASSYGLAVYNEQFF. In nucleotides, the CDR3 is TGTGCCAGCAGTTACGGGCTAGCGGTTTACAATGAGCAGTTCTTC.

CDR3 region: CASFSFSYNEQFF. The CDR3 DNA sequence: TGTGCCAGCTTTAGCTTCTCCTACAATGAGCAGTTCTTC. The rearrangement uses TRBV6-5 and TRBJ2-1, with D hard to call. The CDR3 is 13 residues long. Trimming took off 8 bases at V and 0 bases at J, with 8 bases between the two ends. The germline V gene has CDR1 MNHEY and CDR2 SVGAGI.

The CDR3 protein is CASSYMGREQNYEQYF. The DNA for the CDR3 is TGTGCCAGCAGTTACATGGGCAGGGAACAGAACTACGAGCAGTACTTC. The chain has TRBV6-5 and TRBJ2-7, with a tentative D call TRBD1 (5 bases). CDR1 and CDR2 from the germline V gene are MNHEY and SVGAGI. The CDR3 is made up of 16 amino acids. With 2 bases removed from V and 3 bases from J, the gap between germline ends came to 17 bases.

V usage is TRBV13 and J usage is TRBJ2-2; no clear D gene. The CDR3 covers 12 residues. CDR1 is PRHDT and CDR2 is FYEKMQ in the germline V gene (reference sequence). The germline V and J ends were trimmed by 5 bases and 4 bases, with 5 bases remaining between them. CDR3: CASSPITGELFF. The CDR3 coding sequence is TGTGCCAGCAGCCCAATCACCGGGGAGCTGTTTTTT.

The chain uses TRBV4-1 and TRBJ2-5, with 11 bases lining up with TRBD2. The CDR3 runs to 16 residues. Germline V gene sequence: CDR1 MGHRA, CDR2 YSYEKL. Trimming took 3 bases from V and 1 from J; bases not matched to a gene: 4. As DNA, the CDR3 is TGCGCCAGCAGCCAGACTCTAGCGGGAGGCCAAGAGACCCAGTACTTC. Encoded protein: CASSQTLAGGQETQYF.

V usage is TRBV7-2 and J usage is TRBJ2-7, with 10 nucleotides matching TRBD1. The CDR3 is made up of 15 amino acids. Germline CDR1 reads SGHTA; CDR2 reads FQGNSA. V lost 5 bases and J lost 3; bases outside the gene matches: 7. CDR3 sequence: CASSPDRGRFYEQYF. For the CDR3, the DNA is TGTGCCAGCAGCCCCGACAGGGGGCGATTCTACGAGCAGTACTTC.

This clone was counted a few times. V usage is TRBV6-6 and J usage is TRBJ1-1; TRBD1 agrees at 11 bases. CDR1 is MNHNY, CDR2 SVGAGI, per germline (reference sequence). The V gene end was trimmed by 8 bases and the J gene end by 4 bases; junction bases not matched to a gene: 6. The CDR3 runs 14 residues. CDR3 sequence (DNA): TGTGCCAGCTCGCGCGGGACAGGGGGCACTGAAGCTTTCTTT. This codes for CASSRGTGGTEAFF.

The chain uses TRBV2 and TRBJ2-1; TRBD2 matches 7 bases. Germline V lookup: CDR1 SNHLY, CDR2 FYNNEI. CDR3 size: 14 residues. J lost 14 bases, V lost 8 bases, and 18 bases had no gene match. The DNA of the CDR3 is TGTGCCAGCTCAAAGGAGCGGGATATGGTTCTGGAGTTCTTC. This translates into CASSKERDMVLEFF. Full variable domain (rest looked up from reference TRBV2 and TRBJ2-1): EPEVTQTPSHQVTQMGQEVILRCVPISNHLYFYWYRQILGQKVEFLVSFYNNEISEKSEIFDDQFSVERPDGSNFTLKIRSTKLEDSAMYFCASSKERDMVLEFFGPGTRLTVL.

In DNA, the CDR3 is TGTGCCAGCAGCTTAGACAGGGGGCAGCGTAGCACTGAAGCTTTCTTT. It yields the protein CASSLDRGQRSTEAFF. The rearrangement links TRBV11-2 to TRBJ1-1, with 8 nucleotides matching TRBD1. Germline assignment: CDR1 SGHAT and CDR2 FQNNGV. Losses at the gene ends were 0 bases for V and 4 bases for J; bases not matched to a gene: 7. This CDR3 has 16 amino acids. The entire variable domain, with the rest obtained from reference TRBV11-2 and TRBJ1-1, is as follows: EAGVAQSPRYKIIEKRQSVAFWCNPISGHATLYWYQQILGQGPKLLIQFQNNGVVDDSQLPKDRFSAERLKGVDSTLKIQPAKLEDSAVYLCASSLDRGQRSTEAFFGQGTRLTVV.

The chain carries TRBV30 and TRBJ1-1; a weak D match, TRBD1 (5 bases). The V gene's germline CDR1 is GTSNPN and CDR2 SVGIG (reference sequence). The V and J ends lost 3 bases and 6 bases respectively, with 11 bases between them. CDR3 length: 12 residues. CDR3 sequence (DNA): TGTGCCTGGAGAGACAGAGGACCTGAAGCTTTCTTT. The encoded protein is CAWRDRGPEAFF. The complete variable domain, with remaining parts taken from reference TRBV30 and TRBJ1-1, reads SQTIHQWPATLVQPVGSPLSLECTVEGTSNPNLYWYRQAAGRGLQLLFYSVGIGQISSEVPQNLSASRPQDRQFILSSKKLLLSDSGFYLCAWRDRGPEAFFGQGTRLTVV.

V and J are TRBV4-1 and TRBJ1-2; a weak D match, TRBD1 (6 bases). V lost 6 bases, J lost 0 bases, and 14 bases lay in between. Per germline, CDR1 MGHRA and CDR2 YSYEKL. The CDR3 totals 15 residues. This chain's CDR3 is CASREGDLTNYGYTF. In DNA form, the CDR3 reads TGCGCCAGCAGAGAGGGGGATCTTACTAACTATGGCTACACCTTC.

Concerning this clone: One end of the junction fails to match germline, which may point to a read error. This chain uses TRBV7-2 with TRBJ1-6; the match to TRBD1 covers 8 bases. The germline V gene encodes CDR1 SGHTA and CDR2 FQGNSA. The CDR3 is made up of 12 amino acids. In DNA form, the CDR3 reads TGTGCCAGCAGCCCAGGGACAGGCGCCCTCCTCTTT. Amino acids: CASSPGTGALLF.